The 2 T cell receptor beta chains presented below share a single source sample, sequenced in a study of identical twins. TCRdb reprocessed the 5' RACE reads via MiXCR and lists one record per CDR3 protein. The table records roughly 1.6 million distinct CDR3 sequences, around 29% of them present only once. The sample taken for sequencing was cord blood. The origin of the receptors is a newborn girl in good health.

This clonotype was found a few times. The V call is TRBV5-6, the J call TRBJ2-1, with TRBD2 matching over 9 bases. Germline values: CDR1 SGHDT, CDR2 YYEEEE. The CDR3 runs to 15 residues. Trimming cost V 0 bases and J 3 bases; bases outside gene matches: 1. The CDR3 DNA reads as TGTGCCAGCAGCTTGGCTAGCGGGGACTACAATGAGCAGTTCTTC. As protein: CASSLASGDYNEQFF. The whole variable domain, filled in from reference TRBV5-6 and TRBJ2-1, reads DAGVTQSPTHLIKTRGQQVTLRCSPKSGHDTVSWYQQALGQGPQFIFQYYEEEERQRGNFPDRFSGHQFPNYSSELNVNALLLGDSALYLCASSLASGDYNEQFFGPGTRLTVL.

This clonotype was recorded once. CDR3 loop: CRDPKTDTQYF. CDR3 nucleotide sequence: TGCAGGGATCCGAAGACAGATACGCAGTATTTT. The chain recombines TRBV20-1 with TRBJ2-3; D is undetermined. The CDR3 extends over 11 amino acids. Germline CDR1 reads DFQATT; CDR2 reads SNEGSKA (reference sequence).